This T cell receptor beta chain stems from a study of blood T cell repertoires in COVID-19 (dated by TCRdb to the early 2020s). Looking at the study overall: Collaborator samples came from the United States, Italy and Spain and covered acute and convalescent phases of COVID-19. The material from the prospective study consisted of cDNA or gDNA derived from T cells, B-cell-depleted T cells, or PBMCs. Subjects who had been exposed to COVID-19, were actively infected with it, or had recovered from it provided the deeply sampled blood TCRbeta repertoires that made up the dataset. A freely available public database, intended as a resource for researchers studying the immune response to SARS-CoV-2, is where the repertoires were released. The samples were drawn from two sources: the first 160 participants of the ongoing ImmuneRACE study, and 950 to 1,500 subjects contributed by 6 global collaborators. Sample metadata almost always included a de-identified subject ID, COVID-19 status, age in years and sex. Where HLA class I and class II types were available, the types were taken from metadata supplied by the sample provider, not from assay-based typing. Results the study describes overall, beyond this receptor: The amount of clinical and demographic metadata varied by source and participant and was provided uncurated.

V is cut back by 4 bases and J by 9 bases, with 10 bases in the junction unmatched. The CDR3 spans 16 residues, from the cysteine through the phenylalanine. Left in the record is the CDR3 DNA by itself, 48 bases read in frame from the first base. The germline V gene provides CDR1 KGHSH and CDR2 LQKENI. TCRbeta CDR3 regions were amplified from genomic DNA using the immunoSEQ Assay, a bias-controlled multiplex PCR. In the authors' own workflow: Nucleated cell counts per sample were estimated from amplification of reference gene primers within the assay. To quantify the absolute abundance of each unique TCRbeta CDR3 rearrangement, sequence reads were collapsed and filtered. For each sample, productive Simpson clonality was calculated by taking the square root of Simpson's diversity index across productive rearrangements. Imported from immuneACCESS, the table was reduced by TCRdb to in-frame sequences with V and J called. These copies leave out some clones; in studies compared against another copy, an unresolved V gene accounts for under half, and the cause of the remainder is not known. For V, J and clone size, that table is used; D and trimming come from the DNA. For this sample the table gives some 65,000 clones, of which almost 90% were detected only once. The ten largest clones take up around 20% of the sample.

The collaborating institutions used their own protocols to collect whole blood in K2EDTA tubes. Collaborator samples were shipped for TCRbeta analysis as frozen whole blood, isolated PBMCs, or DNA extracted from either sample type. This clone was detected only once. Its antigen is not yet known. The record has no base qualities; no much larger clone is one base away. The rearrangement combines TRBV18 with TRBJ1-6; 9 of the junction bases match TRBD1. This TCR derives from a woman of 80 years or more with active COVID-19. What was sequenced was peripheral blood. The sequence in DNA is TGTGCCAGCTCACTAGCCCGGGACAGGGCGAGTTCACCCCTCCACTTT. Its product reads: CASSLARDRASSPLHF.